This is a list of T cell receptor beta chains from one sample in a study of radiotherapy plus CTLA-4 blockade in lung cancer. Profiling relied on immunoSEQ multiplex PCR, and the TCRdb table lists in-frame clones only, not all of them. This table holds around 80,000 clones, 84% found once. The sequencing used peripheral blood, collected from a patient treated with radiotherapy plus ipilimumab. Source of these receptors: a human donor with non-small cell lung cancer who had stable disease on radiotherapy plus ipilimumab. Each CDR3 is given without its conserved first and last residue.

j_call: TRBJ2-2
v_call: TRBV5-1
cdr3_length: 14
cdr3_aa: ASKKGLAGNTGELF

j_call: TRBJ1-4
v_call: TRBV6-6
cdr3_length: 9
cdr3_aa: ASMGTEKLF

j_call: TRBJ2-1
v_call: TRBV11-1
cdr3_length: 10
cdr3_aa: ASSFQSNEQF

j_call: TRBJ1-3
v_call: TRBV28
cdr3_length: 10
cdr3_aa: ASSPPGNTIY

j_call: TRBJ1-1
v_call: TRBV28
cdr3_length: 12
cdr3_aa: ASSWGRMNTEAF

j_call: TRBJ2-2
v_call: TRBV11-1
cdr3_length: 10
cdr3_aa: VDRHATGELF

j_call: TRBJ1-4
v_call: TRBV5-1
cdr3_length: 14
cdr3_aa: ASSDLDRTTNEKLF

j_call: TRBJ1-2
v_call: TRBV28
cdr3_length: 9
cdr3_aa: ASSPQGRYT

j_call: TRBJ1-3
v_call: TRBV18
cdr3_length: 12
cdr3_aa: ASSPWGTGNTIY

j_call: TRBJ2-2
v_call: TRBV19
cdr3_length: 13
cdr3_aa: ASRSQGFGSGELF

j_call: TRBJ2-3
v_call: TRBV19
cdr3_length: 14
cdr3_aa: ASSMGLAGGIDTQY

j_call: TRBJ2-1
v_call: TRBV19
cdr3_length: 13
cdr3_aa: ASSSQGQPYNEQF

j_call: TRBJ2-5
v_call: TRBV28
cdr3_length: 11
cdr3_aa: ASSSTSSETQY

j_call: TRBJ2-7
v_call: TRBV6-6
cdr3_length: 11
cdr3_aa: ASIGGFENEQY

j_call: TRBJ2-7
v_call: TRBV6-5
cdr3_length: 12
cdr3_aa: ASSPQLARDEQY

j_call: TRBJ2-7
v_call: TRBV7-2
cdr3_length: 12
cdr3_aa: ASSLPGLPYEQY

j_call: TRBJ2-2
v_call: TRBV29-1
cdr3_length: 11
cdr3_aa: SVDPANTGELF

j_call: TRBJ2-3
v_call: TRBV19
cdr3_length: 14
cdr3_aa: ASSDTWTQRTDTQY

j_call: TRBJ1-2
v_call: TRBV28
cdr3_length: 15
cdr3_aa: ASSLWDRVVDSYGYT

j_call: TRBJ1-4
v_call: TRBV4-1
cdr3_length: 13
cdr3_aa: ASSQDGGGNEKLF

j_call: TRBJ2-1
v_call: TRBV19
cdr3_length: 15
cdr3_aa: ASSIMTDLSPYNEQF

j_call: TRBJ1-2
v_call: TRBV18
cdr3_length: 11
cdr3_aa: ASSADREGGYT

j_call: TRBJ2-1
v_call: TRBV5-1
cdr3_length: 11
cdr3_aa: ASSLAGSHEQF

j_call: TRBJ2-3
v_call: TRBV9
cdr3_length: 11
cdr3_aa: ASSVRLTDTQY

j_call: TRBJ2-5
v_call: TRBV18
cdr3_length: 12
cdr3_aa: ASSLDGRGETQY

j_call: TRBJ2-5
v_call: TRBV21-1
cdr3_length: 12
cdr3_aa: ASSRDRGRETQY

j_call: TRBJ1-1
v_call: TRBV19
cdr3_length: 13
cdr3_aa: ASSITTTGSTEAF

j_call: TRBJ2-5
v_call: TRBV5-5
cdr3_length: 11
cdr3_aa: ASSLRGQETQY

j_call: TRBJ2-7
v_call: TRBV6-1
cdr3_length: 13
cdr3_aa: ASNPTSGASYEQY

j_call: TRBJ2-2
v_call: TRBV10-1
cdr3_length: 13
cdr3_aa: ASSEFRTGTGELF

j_call: TRBJ1-5
v_call: TRBV9
cdr3_length: 13
cdr3_aa: ASSPRGTGNQPQH

j_call: TRBJ2-1
v_call: TRBV6-5
cdr3_length: 12
cdr3_aa: ASMTGDSYNEQF

j_call: TRBJ1-4
v_call: TRBV9
cdr3_length: 14
cdr3_aa: ASSVSGTNPNEKLF

j_call: TRBJ2-3
v_call: TRBV29-1
cdr3_length: 13
cdr3_aa: SVEEPRSGTDTQY

j_call: TRBJ2-7
v_call: TRBV28
cdr3_length: 10
cdr3_aa: ASSHRVHEQY

j_call: TRBJ2-1
v_call: TRBV5-8
cdr3_length: 13
cdr3_aa: ASSQKSGYGNEQF

j_call: TRBJ2-1
v_call: TRBV10-3
cdr3_length: 13
cdr3_aa: AISEGTSGGNEQF

j_call: TRBJ1-1
v_call: TRBV5-1
cdr3_length: 13
cdr3_aa: ASSPRTGPNTEAF

j_call: TRBJ2-1
v_call: TRBV5-4
cdr3_length: 13
cdr3_aa: ASSFQGGSYNEQF

j_call: TRBJ1-6
v_call: TRBV19
cdr3_length: 13
cdr3_aa: ASSILAGLGSPLH

j_call: TRBJ2-1
v_call: TRBV14
cdr3_length: 15
cdr3_aa: ASSLYITGTNNNEQF

j_call: TRBJ2-7
v_call: TRBV28
cdr3_length: 13
cdr3_aa: ASSPYSGASYEQY

j_call: TRBJ2-1
v_call: TRBV12-5
cdr3_length: 11
cdr3_aa: ASGLTSYNEQF

j_call: TRBJ2-2
v_call: TRBV6-4
cdr3_length: 12
cdr3_aa: ASSDGRDTGELF

j_call: TRBJ2-5
v_call: TRBV4-1
cdr3_length: 12
cdr3_aa: ASSLERGQETQY

j_call: TRBJ2-7
v_call: TRBV5-1
cdr3_length: 13
cdr3_aa: ASSLGHLGAYEQY

j_call: TRBJ1-2
v_call: TRBV5-1
cdr3_length: 13
cdr3_aa: ASNVTTQVLDGYT

j_call: TRBJ1-5
v_call: TRBV25-1
cdr3_length: 12
cdr3_aa: ASSDPGPAQPQH

j_call: TRBJ2-7
v_call: TRBV7-6
cdr3_length: 14
cdr3_aa: ASSLGDGAPTYEQY

j_call: TRBJ2-7
v_call: TRBV5-6
cdr3_length: 13
cdr3_aa: ASSADRGLTYEQY

j_call: TRBJ1-3
v_call: TRBV5-1
cdr3_length: 10
cdr3_aa: ASWDSGNTIY

j_call: TRBJ1-1
v_call: TRBV19
cdr3_length: 11
cdr3_aa: ASSITRNTEAF

j_call: TRBJ1-5
v_call: TRBV6-1
cdr3_length: 11
cdr3_aa: ASTGAEIKPQH